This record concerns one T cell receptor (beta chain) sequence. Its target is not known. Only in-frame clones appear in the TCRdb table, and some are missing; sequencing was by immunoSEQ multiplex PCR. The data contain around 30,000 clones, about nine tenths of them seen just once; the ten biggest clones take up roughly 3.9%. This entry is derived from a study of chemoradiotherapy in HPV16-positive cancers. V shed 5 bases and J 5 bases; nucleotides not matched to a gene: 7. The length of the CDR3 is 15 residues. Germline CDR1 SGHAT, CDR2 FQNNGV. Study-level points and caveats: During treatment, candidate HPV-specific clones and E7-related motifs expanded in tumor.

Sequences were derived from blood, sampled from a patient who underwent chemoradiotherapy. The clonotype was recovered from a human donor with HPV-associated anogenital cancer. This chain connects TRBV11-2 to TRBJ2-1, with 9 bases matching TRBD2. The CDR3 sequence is CASSPQRGAHNEQFF. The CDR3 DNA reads TGTGCCAGCAGCCCGCAGCGGGGGGCCCACAATGAGCAGTTCTTC.